The T cell receptor (beta chain) described here comes from a study of regulatory T cells in long-lasting Graves disease. Building of the TCR beta libraries involved iRepertoire HTBI primers and Arm-PCR of CDR3 regions. TCRdb fed the multiplex PCR reads into MiXCR, producing one record per CDR3 protein. The sample lists roughly 700,000 distinct CDR3 sequences, approximately 29% occurring once. As to time point: persistent/refractory GD, antithyroid drugs over 5 years with positive TRAb. TCR sequences were obtained from RNA taken from PBMCs. Germline-derived CDR1 and CDR2 are MNHEY and SMNVEV (reference sequence). Trimming shortened V by 4 bases and J by 8 bases, and 14 bases separated the two germline ends. This CDR3 is 13 amino acids long.

The clonotype originates from a female donor with Graves disease. The material was peripheral blood mononuclear cells (PBMCs), obtained when the disease was refractory, from a patient treated with antithyroid drugs. The V and J genes are TRBV27 and TRBJ1-2; maybe TRBD1 (5 bases). CDR3 region: CASSYKGFQGYTF. Written as DNA, the CDR3 is TGTGCCAGCAGTTATAAGGGGTTTCAAGGCTACACCTTC.